This T cell receptor (beta chain) emerged from a study of blood T cell repertoires in COVID-19. On the study more broadly: The United States, Italy and Spain supplied acute and convalescent COVID-19 samples. PBMCs, B-cell-depleted T cells, or T cells provided the cDNA or gDNA that made up the material.

As originally analysed: Reference gene primer amplification in the assay estimated nucleated cell counts. Only in-frame clones appear in the TCRdb table, and some are missing; sequencing was by immunoSEQ multiplex PCR. V and J calls and clone size are those listed in that table; D and trimming were worked out from the DNA. The repertoire includes under 70,000 clones, 70% to 75% of them detected once, and around 13% sits in the top ten. Trimming shortened V by 2 bases and J by 1 base, and 11 bases separated the two germline ends. The germline CDR1 and CDR2 sequences are SGHVS and FNYEAQ. This CDR3 comprises 15 residues.

The sequence was obtained from a woman in her 70s with acute or convalescent COVID-19. Sequencing was performed on peripheral blood. This chain connects TRBV7-6 to TRBJ1-1; D is undetermined. CDR3 sequence (DNA): TGTGCCAGCAGCTTAACCGGTCTACCGAACACTGAAGCTTTCTTT. Translation gives CASSLTGLPNTEAFF.